Listed here is a single T cell receptor beta chain. Clones were sequenced by immunoSEQ multiplex PCR, and TCRdb holds only the in-frame ones, with some missing. The table records approximately 760,000 clones, around 85% of them present only once. This record belongs to a study of shared T cell receptors in the human thymus. V lost 0 bases and J 10 bases, leaving 11 bases between the germline ends. This CDR3 is 13 amino acids long. CDR1 SGHRS and CDR2 YFSETQ come from the germline V gene. The same sample was also studied in work on human thymus T cells. That investigation notes: The donor group consisted of healthy Finnish infants who were having corrective surgery for congenital heart defects. In unrelated individuals, thymic repertoires overlapped highly, according to related research.

The clonotype comes from a girl under two years old with a congenital heart defect. The material sequenced was thymocytes. The chain joins TRBV5-1 to TRBJ2-1, with D unresolved. CDR3 sequence (DNA): TGCGCCAGCAGCTTGGGTAGCCATGGGGAGCAGTTCTTC. Encoded protein: CASSLGSHGEQFF.